The text below deals with one T cell receptor (beta chain). The primer mix had 60 Vbeta and 13 Jbeta primers. Libraries were prepared by immunoSEQ multiplex PCR; TCRdb keeps only in-frame clonotypes and omits some of them. In the table there are about 140,000 clones, around 79% of which are singletons. This entry is derived from a study of cytomegalovirus exposure and HLA in healthy donors. The junction had 5 bases not matched to a gene; V was cut back by 4 bases and J by 4 bases. The CDR3 contains 14 residues. Germline CDR1 LGHNA, CDR2 YSLEER. Specimen: PBMCs. V and J are TRBV4-3 and TRBJ2-3, with TRBD2 matching over 7 bases. This sequence was found in a female donor in good health and CMV-seronegative. CDR3: CASSLFLAADTQYF. The CDR3 coding sequence is TGCGCCAGCAGCCTCTTCCTAGCGGCAGATACGCAGTATTTT.